This is a list of T cell receptor beta chains from one sample in a study of T cells in Graves' hyperthyroidism and ophthalmopathy. TCRdb re-analysed the multiplex PCR reads in MiXCR, keeping a single row per CDR3 protein. The sample includes roughly 500,000 distinct CDR3 sequences, about 22% seen only once; the top ten take less than 65%. What was sequenced was blood. Every receptor here comes from a woman aged 70-85 years with Graves' ophthalmopathy. The CDR3 runs from the conserved cysteine through the conserved F or W. The D gene is left open where the match is weak. The size of a clone is reported for some rows only, either as once, few or many, or as a class for expanded clones.

v_call: TRBV2; j_call: TRBJ2-2; clone_size: -; d_call: -; cdr3_aa: CASRLLATSTGELFF; cdr3_nt: TGTGCCAGCAGATTACTTGCGACGAGTACCGGGGAGCTGTTTTTT
v_call: TRBV12-3/TRBV12-4; j_call: TRBJ2-7; clone_size: -; d_call: TRBD2; cdr3_aa: CASTSGGSSYEQYF; cdr3_nt: TGTGCCAGCACGTCTGGCGGGAGTTCCTACGAGCAGTACTTC
v_call: TRBV28; j_call: TRBJ2-5; clone_size: many; d_call: -; cdr3_aa: CASDVRGAQETQYF; cdr3_nt: TGTGCCAGCGACGTCAGAGGGGCTCAAGAGACCCAGTACTTC
v_call: TRBV5-1; j_call: TRBJ1-3; clone_size: many; d_call: TRBD1; cdr3_aa: CASSLVTGSGNTIYF; cdr3_nt: TGCGCCAGCAGCTTGGTGACAGGGTCAGGAAACACCATATATTTT
v_call: TRBV13; j_call: TRBJ2-7; clone_size: -; d_call: -; cdr3_aa: CASSPTWTSLVYEQYF; cdr3_nt: TGTGCCAGCAGCCCCACTTGGACCTCACTGGTCTACGAGCAGTACTTC
v_call: TRBV6-1; j_call: TRBJ1-4; clone_size: -; d_call: TRBD1; cdr3_aa: CASRRTGVEKLFF; cdr3_nt: TGTGCCAGCAGGAGGACAGGTGTGGAAAAACTGTTTTTT
v_call: TRBV7-3; j_call: TRBJ2-1; clone_size: many; d_call: -; cdr3_aa: CASSPGASSNEQFF; cdr3_nt: TGTGCCAGCAGCCCCGGCGCAAGCAGCAATGAGCAGTTCTTC
v_call: TRBV10-2; j_call: TRBJ1-6; clone_size: few; d_call: -; cdr3_aa: CASSGRERYNSPLHF; cdr3_nt: TGCGCCAGCAGTGGGAGGGAACGGTATAATTCACCCCTCCACTTT
v_call: TRBV2; j_call: TRBJ2-3; clone_size: many; d_call: -; cdr3_aa: CASSERTQYF; cdr3_nt: TGTGCCAGCAGTGAGCGGACGCAGTATTTT
v_call: TRBV20-1; j_call: TRBJ1-6; clone_size: few; d_call: -; cdr3_aa: CSARRGGAWYNSPLHF; cdr3_nt: TGCAGTGCTAGAAGGGGGGGCGCTTGGTATAATTCACCCCTCCACTTT
v_call: TRBV30; j_call: TRBJ1-6; clone_size: -; d_call: -; cdr3_aa: CAWAPFQNSPLHF; cdr3_nt: TGTGCCTGGGCCCCTTTCCAGAATTCACCCCTCCACTTT
v_call: TRBV9; j_call: TRBJ2-5; clone_size: -; d_call: -; cdr3_aa: CASSVAPRAIGETQYF; cdr3_nt: TGTGCCAGCAGCGTAGCGCCGCGGGCAATTGGAGAGACCCAGTACTTC
v_call: TRBV6-1; j_call: TRBJ2-3; clone_size: -; d_call: TRBD1; cdr3_aa: CASRSGTGYTDTQYF; cdr3_nt: TGTGCCAGCAGATCCGGGACAGGGTACACAGATACGCAGTATTTT
v_call: TRBV20-1; j_call: TRBJ2-4; clone_size: few; d_call: -; cdr3_aa: CSAQRGWEDIQYF; cdr3_nt: TGCAGTGCCCAGAGGGGTTGGGAGGACATTCAGTACTTC
v_call: TRBV6-1; j_call: TRBJ2-7; clone_size: few; d_call: TRBD2; cdr3_aa: CASSLTSGSKEEQYF; cdr3_nt: TGTGCCAGCAGTCTCACTAGCGGGAGTAAGGAGGAGCAGTACTTC
v_call: TRBV3-1; j_call: TRBJ1-6; clone_size: few; d_call: -; cdr3_aa: CASSQVGEGDSPLHF; cdr3_nt: TGTGCCAGCAGCCAAGTCGGGGAGGGAGATTCACCCCTCCACTTT
v_call: TRBV20-1; j_call: TRBJ2-3; clone_size: -; d_call: -; cdr3_aa: CSASLGRGTDTQYF; cdr3_nt: TGCAGTGCTAGTTTAGGTAGAGGCACAGATACGCAGTATTTT